Sequencing of this T cell receptor beta chain was carried out in a study of regulatory T cells in long-lasting Graves disease. Study overall: Patients met the persistent Graves' disease definition after over 5 years of antithyroid drugs with positive TSH receptor antibodies.

iRepertoire HTBI primers and Arm-PCR of CDR3 regions built TCR beta libraries. In TCRdb, the multiplex PCR reads were re-called with MiXCR into one record per CDR3 protein. The table lists 700,000 or so distinct CDR3 sequences, 25% to 35% of them singletons. A note on this clonotype: What it binds is unknown.

Study findings and constraints: Persistent Graves' disease cases displayed lower TCR diversity than newly diagnosed ones. Patients with persistent disease showed a bias toward TRBV28, TRBJ1-2 and TRBJ2-5.

Trimming took 6 bases from V and 0 from J, leaving 9 bases between them. The germline CDR1 and CDR2 sequences are SGHAT and FQNNGV. CDR3 size: 14 residues. Time point here: persistent/refractory GD, antithyroid drugs over 5 years with positive TRAb. Researchers made the TCR library from RNA that was extracted from PBMCs. The patients included were those that came from an endocrinology department in Xi'an, China. The receptor comes from a female donor with Graves disease. The V call is TRBV11-2, the J call TRBJ2-1; D remains unclear. The source was peripheral blood mononuclear cells (PBMCs), collected when the disease was refractory, from a patient treated with antithyroid drugs. CDR3 sequence: CASRKDVSYNEQFF. The CDR3 DNA reads as TGTGCCAGCAGAAAGGATGTCTCCTACAATGAGCAGTTCTTC.